This TCR beta chain was sequenced for a study of identical twins. V shed 3 bases and J 4 bases; nucleotides not matched to a gene: 6. The CDR3 spans 17 residues. With template switching, a universal primer site was added, and the cDNA carried unique molecular identifiers. One entry per CDR3 protein results from TCRdb running MiXCR on the 5' RACE reads. This repertoire shows some 690,000 distinct CDR3 sequences, over 20% found once; its top ten account for over 4%. The sample also formed part of further work on T cells expressing NK-cell markers.

The sequencing input was PBMCs. This clonotype was sampled from a young woman in good health. The chain couples TRBV12-3 or TRBV12-4 to TRBJ2-2; 12 bases align to TRBD2. The CDR3 bases are TGTGCCAGCAGTTTGGCTCTAGCGGGAGGGCGCACCGGGGAGCTGTTTTTT. Amino acids: CASSLALAGGRTGELFF.